The 29 T cell receptor beta chains below all came from one sample that was sequenced in a study of T cells in Graves' hyperthyroidism and ophthalmopathy. There were TCR beta CDR3 regions amplified from RNA transcripts. The TCR CDR3 first-round RT-PCR relied on the HTBI primer set. TCRdb recomputed calls from the multiplex PCR reads with MiXCR, one row per CDR3 protein. The table records about 480,000 distinct CDR3 sequences, around 14% of them present only once. Sequencing input: blood. Every receptor here comes from a woman aged 18-30 years with Graves' hyperthyroidism.

This clonotype was counted at least ten times. V gene TRBV28 combines with J gene TRBJ2-3; TRBD2 agrees at 9 bases. The germline V gene encodes CDR1 MDHEN and CDR2 SYDVKM. This CDR3 spans 17 amino acids. The V segment lost 5 bases and the J segment 1 base; nucleotides outside the gene matches: 10. The CDR3, as DNA: TGTGCCAGCAGTAGACGTGGTAGACTAGCGGGCACAGATACGCAGTATTTT. Translated, it gives CASSRRGRLAGTDTQYF. Full variable domain (outside the CDR3, taken from reference TRBV28 and TRBJ2-3): DVKVTQSSRYLVKRTGEKVFLECVQDMDHENMFWYRQDPGLGLRLIYFSYDVKMKEKGDIPEGYSVSREKKERFSLILESASTNQTSMYLCASSRRGRLAGTDTQYFGPGTRLTVL.

This clonotype was seen ten or more times. The gene calls are TRBV2 and TRBJ1-4; tentative D call: TRBD1 (6 bases). Looked up from germline, CDR1 is SNHLY and CDR2 is FYNNEI. This CDR3 has 17 residues. V lost 1 base and J lost 0, with 12 bases in between. The CDR3 is CASSEGDRTATNEKLFF. CDR3 in DNA: TGTGCCAGCAGTGAAGGGGATAGGACAGCAACTAATGAAAAACTGTTTTTT.

This clonotype was seen ten or more times. The CDR3 reads CASSSGIRTDTQYF. CDR3 coding DNA: TGTGCCAGCAGCTCTGGGATTCGCACAGATACGCAGTATTTT. This chain links TRBV7-3 with TRBJ2-3; D remains ambiguous. V was shortened by 4 bases and J by 1 base, with 9 bases between the two germline ends. Looked up from germline, CDR1 is SGHTA and CDR2 is FQGTGA. The CDR3 loop spans 14 amino acids.

This clonotype was seen ten or more times. The V call is TRBV20-1, the J call TRBJ2-3, with TRBD2 identical over 13 bases. The trim removed 0 bases at V and 7 bases at J, leaving 7 bases unmatched. This CDR3 has 16 residues. Germline values: CDR1 DFQATT, CDR2 SNEGSKA (reference sequence). This chain's CDR3 is CSARDLTSGRVNTQYF. In DNA, the CDR3 is TGCAGTGCTAGAGATCTTACTAGCGGGAGGGTAAATACGCAGTATTTT.

The sample holds a few counts of this clonotype. This chain connects TRBV6-1 to TRBJ2-7, with D possibly being TRBD2 (6 bases). The CDR3 runs 11 residues. Trimming took 8 bases from V and 6 from J, leaving 11 bases between them. Germline V CDR1 and CDR2: MNHNS, SASEGT. The DNA for the CDR3 is TGTGCCAGCGGCGGGGACTTCGAGCAGTACTTC. This codes for CASGGDFEQYF.

Many counts were recorded for this clonotype. The rearrangement uses TRBV20-1 and TRBJ2-3; possible D gene TRBD2, 6 bases. CDR1 and CDR2 (germline): DFQATT, SNEGSKA (reference sequence). Trimming took off 5 bases at V and 2 bases at J, with 11 bases between the two ends. The CDR3 is made up of 13 amino acids. The CDR3: CSAGRRDTDTQYF. CDR3 coding DNA: TGCAGTGCTGGTAGGAGGGACACAGATACGCAGTATTTT.

This chain connects TRBV11-1 to TRBJ2-2, with D unclear. There are 13 residues in the CDR3. V was trimmed by 5 bases and J by 8 bases, leaving 12 bases between them. Germline V gene lookup returns CDR1 SGHAT and CDR2 FQDESV (reference sequence). In nucleotides, the CDR3 is TGTGCCAGCAGCCCCCTTGGGAAAGGGGAGCTGTTTTTT. Residues: CASSPLGKGELFF.

The chain carries TRBV19 and TRBJ1-5; 7 bases agree with TRBD1. J gave up 6 bases and V 3 bases, and 14 bases lay outside the gene matches. The CDR3 spans 17 residues. Germline V gene lookup returns CDR1 LNHDA and CDR2 SQIVND (reference sequence). The DNA of the CDR3 is TGTGCCAGTAGTATCTCAGGCTCGACAGGGATTTTTCAGCCCCAGCATTTT. It codes for CASSISGSTGIFQPQHF.

This clonotype has ten or more counts. CDR3 coding DNA: TGTGCCACCAGTGACATCAGACAGGGTAATGAGCAGTTCTTC. Its protein product is CATSDIRQGNEQFF. The chain combines TRBV24-1 with TRBJ2-1, with 7 bases aligning to TRBD1. In germline, CDR1 is KGHDR, CDR2 SFDVKD. The CDR3 is 14 residues long. Trimming at V came to 4 bases and at J to 7 bases, leaving 6 bases not matched to a gene.

With regard to this clonotype: A read error is possible here, since a much larger clone lies one base away. The chain links TRBV10-3 to TRBJ2-2; the match to TRBD2 covers 7 bases. CDR3 length: 15 amino acids. The germline V gene encodes CDR1 ENHRY and CDR2 SYGVKD. The DNA for the CDR3 is TGTGCCATCAGTGAGGGACTAGAGAACACCGGGGAGCCGTTTTTT. Encoded protein: CAISEGLENTGEPFF.

This clonotype was observed many times. This chain uses TRBV12-3 or TRBV12-4 with TRBJ2-1; 8 bases agree with TRBD1. This CDR3 has 15 residues. V shed 5 bases and J 1 base; nucleotides not matched to a gene: 4. CDR3 nucleotides: TGTGCCAGCAGTCGTGGACAGGGATCCTACAATGAGCAGTTCTTC. Amino acids: CASSRGQGSYNEQFF.

This clonotype showed up many times. V and J are TRBV30 and TRBJ1-5; D may be TRBD1 (6 bases). The germline CDR1 and CDR2 sequences are GTSNPN and SVGIG (reference sequence). This CDR3 has 14 amino acids. V lost 0 bases and J lost 7, with 13 bases in between. CDR3 nucleotide sequence: TGTGCCTGGAGTGTAGGGTTACAGGGACAGCCCCAGCATTTT. It yields the protein CAWSVGLQGQPQHF.

This clonotype was counted many times. V and J are TRBV5-1 and TRBJ2-7; 7 positions agree with TRBD1. The CDR3 has 13 residues. Germline V gene lookup returns CDR1 SGHRS and CDR2 YFSETQ. V dropped 4 bases and J dropped 2; count of bases not matched to a gene: 3. The CDR3 DNA reads as TGCGCCAGCAGCAGGGACAGAACCTACGAGCAGTACTTC. Its translation is CASSRDRTYEQYF.

This clonotype was counted at least ten times. V and J are TRBV20-1 and TRBJ2-7; D unclear. CDR3 length: 15 residues. The V gene's germline CDR1 is DFQATT and CDR2 SNEGSKA (reference sequence). V was pared by 3 bases and J by 3 bases, with 18 bases between. The CDR3 sequence is CSARPLRRLFYEQYV. Here the CDR3 DNA reads TGCAGTGCTAGGCCGTTGCGGAGACTCTTCTACGAGCAGTACGTC.

This clonotype was seen many times. The chain employs TRBV11-3 and TRBJ1-1; D is unresolved. The germline gives CDR1 SGHNT, CDR2 YENEEA. V lost 1 base, J lost 0 bases, and 6 bases lay in between. The CDR3 sequence is 14 residues long. The CDR3 is CASSLVFLNTEAFF. DNA of the CDR3: TGTGCCAGCAGCTTAGTGTTTTTGAACACTGAAGCTTTCTTT.

This clonotype was observed at least ten times. V is TRBV5-1 and J is TRBJ1-2; D unresolved. Trimming pared 0 bases from V and 0 bases from J, leaving 9 bases between. This CDR3 contains 15 residues. Per the germline V gene, CDR1 is SGHRS and CDR2 is YFSETQ. The CDR3 reads CASSLDVAANYGYTF. CDR3 coding DNA: TGCGCCAGCAGCTTGGACGTCGCAGCTAACTATGGCTACACCTTC.

This clonotype came up many times. The chain uses TRBV29-1 and TRBJ1-1, with D perhaps matching TRBD1 (6 bases). The germline V gene has CDR1 SQVTM and CDR2 ANQGSEA. The CDR3 is made up of 11 amino acids. With 0 bases removed from V and 11 bases from J, the gap between germline ends came to 10 bases. DNA for the CDR3: TGCAGCGTTGAAGAAACAGGGAACGCTTTCTTT. Residues: CSVEETGNAFF.

The chain joins TRBV5-1 to TRBJ2-1, with 8 bases identical to TRBD2. V lost 6 bases and J lost 5; bases outside the gene matches: 10. CDR3 length: 15 amino acids. Germline V gene data show CDR1 as SGHRS and CDR2 as YFSETQ. Written as DNA, the CDR3 is TGCGCCAGCACCCCCACGGGAGCGGGAGACAATGAGCAGTTCTTC. Translating it yields CASTPTGAGDNEQFF.

This clonotype was observed at least ten times. The chain is built from TRBV11-3 and TRBJ2-7, with TRBD2 identical over 13 bases. The germline CDR1 and CDR2 sequences are SGHNT and YENEEA. There are 15 residues in the CDR3. V shed 5 bases, J shed 4 bases, and the junction held 5 bases outside the gene matches. CDR3 amino acids: CASSPRTSGSYEQYF. CDR3 DNA sequence: TGTGCCAGCAGCCCTCGGACTAGCGGGAGTTACGAGCAGTACTTC.

In this sample, this clonotype turned up many times. The V gene is TRBV6-5, the J gene TRBJ1-2; no clear D. Germline V gene data show CDR1 as MNHEY and CDR2 as SVGAGI. This CDR3 is 14 amino acids long. Trimming took off 2 bases at V and 2 bases at J, with 9 bases between the two ends. CDR3 DNA sequence: TGTGCCAGCAGTTACCGCGGGCAGAACTATGGCTACACCTTC. Its protein product is CASSYRGQNYGYTF.

This clonotype was counted many times. The rearrangement links TRBV2 to TRBJ1-3, with a weak D call TRBD1 (6 bases). V was shortened by 4 bases and J by 3 bases, with 19 bases between the two germline ends. The length of the CDR3 is 17 residues. In germline, CDR1 is SNHLY, CDR2 FYNNEI. CDR3 sequence reads: CASSGLGAGQRGNTIYF. CDR3 DNA: TGTGCCAGCAGTGGACTGGGGGCAGGGCAACGTGGAAACACCATATATTTT.

This clonotype showed up many times. V gene TRBV10-2 combines with J gene TRBJ1-6; a weak D match, TRBD1 (6 bases). The V gene lost 7 bases and the J gene lost 8 bases, with 9 bases spanning the gap. This CDR3 has 12 residues. Looked up from germline, CDR1 is WSHSY and CDR2 is SAAADI. The CDR3 nucleotides are TGCGCCAGCACCAAGGGGGATTCACCCCTCCACTTT. This encodes CASTKGDSPLHF.

There are many counts of this clonotype. The chain uses TRBV2 and TRBJ1-2; 8 bases fit TRBD1. The CDR3 has 12 residues. With V trimmed by 11 bases and J by 5 bases, 7 bases remained unmatched. CDR1 SNHLY and CDR2 FYNNEI come from the germline V gene. CDR3 region: CAGRTGRYGYTF. CDR3 in DNA: TGTGCCGGGAGGACAGGGCGTTATGGCTACACCTTC.

On this clonotype itself: This may be a read error: a much more frequent sequence differs by one nucleotide. This chain joins TRBV20-1 and TRBJ1-1; D gene unclear. Germline CDR1 reads DFQATT; CDR2 reads SNEGSKA (reference sequence). V lost 7 bases, J lost 0 bases, and 18 bases lay in between. The CDR3 contains 15 residues. The CDR3 spells CSVPGSRLMNTEAFF. The CDR3 DNA reads TGCAGTGTACCGGGCAGTCGATTAATGAACACTGAAGCTTTCTTT.

This clonotype was recorded many times. DNA of the CDR3: TGTGCCAGTAGTATAGACCGCGACAGGGCAGGCCTGAACACTGAAGCTTTCTTT. Translating gives CASSIDRDRAGLNTEAFF. The J gene is TRBJ1-1, the V gene TRBV19; TRBD1 agrees at 7 bases. With V trimmed by 0 bases and J by 0 bases, 10 bases remained unmatched. CDR1 LNHDA and CDR2 SQIVND come from the germline V gene (reference sequence). The CDR3 loop spans 18 amino acids. The full variable domain, with the rest looked up from reference TRBV19 and TRBJ1-1, is DGGITQSPKYLFRKEGQNVTLSCEQNLNHDAMYWYRQDPGQGLRLIYYSQIVNDFQKGDIAEGYSVSREKKESFPLTVTSAQKNPTAFYLCASSIDRDRAGLNTEAFFGQGTRLTVV.

This clonotype was recorded a few times. This chain connects TRBV18 to TRBJ1-3; D uncertain. This CDR3 comprises 13 residues. Trimming removed 2 bases at V and 9 bases at J, with 11 bases between. The germline CDR1 and CDR2 sequences are KGHSH and LQKENI. This CDR3 reads CASSPNPESTIYF. The DNA of the CDR3 is TGTGCCAGCTCACCAAACCCGGAGAGCACCATATATTTT. The variable domain in full, completed from reference TRBV18 and TRBJ1-3, reads NAGVMQNPRHLVRRRGQEARLRCSPMKGHSHVYWYRQLPEEGLKFMVYLQKENIIDESGMPKERFSAEFPKEGPSILRIQQVVRGDSAAYFCASSPNPESTIYFGEGSWLTVV.

This clonotype was detected many times. The V and J genes are TRBV29-1 and TRBJ2-7; 7 nucleotides agree with TRBD1. CDR1 SQVTM and CDR2 ANQGSEA come from the germline V gene. The CDR3 contains 16 residues. V dropped 4 bases and J dropped 0; count of bases not matched to a gene: 12. For the CDR3, the DNA is TGCAGCGTTGCCCCGGAGGTACAGGGGAGCTCCTACGAGCAGTACTTC. Translated: CSVAPEVQGSSYEQYF.

There are many counts of this clonotype. V and J are TRBV7-2 and TRBJ2-7; 8 bases are shared with TRBD2. Germline CDR1 and CDR2: SGHTA and FQGNSA. After removal of 1 base from V and 3 bases from J, the junction contained 2 bases not matched to a gene. The CDR3 is 14 residues long. The CDR3 sequence: CASSLGLAYYEQYV. The CDR3 nucleotides read TGTGCCAGCAGCTTAGGACTAGCGTACTACGAGCAGTACGTC.

This clonotype was counted between two and nine times. V is TRBV6-1 and J is TRBJ2-1; 7 bases line up with TRBD1. CDR3 length equals 17 residues. Germline values: CDR1 MNHNS, CDR2 SASEGT. V trimming: 2 bases; J trimming: 0 bases; junction bases outside the gene matches: 7. CDR3 loop: CASSELPGQNSYNEQFF. The CDR3 region has the DNA TGTGCCAGCAGTGAACTCCCGGGACAGAACTCCTACAATGAGCAGTTCTTC.